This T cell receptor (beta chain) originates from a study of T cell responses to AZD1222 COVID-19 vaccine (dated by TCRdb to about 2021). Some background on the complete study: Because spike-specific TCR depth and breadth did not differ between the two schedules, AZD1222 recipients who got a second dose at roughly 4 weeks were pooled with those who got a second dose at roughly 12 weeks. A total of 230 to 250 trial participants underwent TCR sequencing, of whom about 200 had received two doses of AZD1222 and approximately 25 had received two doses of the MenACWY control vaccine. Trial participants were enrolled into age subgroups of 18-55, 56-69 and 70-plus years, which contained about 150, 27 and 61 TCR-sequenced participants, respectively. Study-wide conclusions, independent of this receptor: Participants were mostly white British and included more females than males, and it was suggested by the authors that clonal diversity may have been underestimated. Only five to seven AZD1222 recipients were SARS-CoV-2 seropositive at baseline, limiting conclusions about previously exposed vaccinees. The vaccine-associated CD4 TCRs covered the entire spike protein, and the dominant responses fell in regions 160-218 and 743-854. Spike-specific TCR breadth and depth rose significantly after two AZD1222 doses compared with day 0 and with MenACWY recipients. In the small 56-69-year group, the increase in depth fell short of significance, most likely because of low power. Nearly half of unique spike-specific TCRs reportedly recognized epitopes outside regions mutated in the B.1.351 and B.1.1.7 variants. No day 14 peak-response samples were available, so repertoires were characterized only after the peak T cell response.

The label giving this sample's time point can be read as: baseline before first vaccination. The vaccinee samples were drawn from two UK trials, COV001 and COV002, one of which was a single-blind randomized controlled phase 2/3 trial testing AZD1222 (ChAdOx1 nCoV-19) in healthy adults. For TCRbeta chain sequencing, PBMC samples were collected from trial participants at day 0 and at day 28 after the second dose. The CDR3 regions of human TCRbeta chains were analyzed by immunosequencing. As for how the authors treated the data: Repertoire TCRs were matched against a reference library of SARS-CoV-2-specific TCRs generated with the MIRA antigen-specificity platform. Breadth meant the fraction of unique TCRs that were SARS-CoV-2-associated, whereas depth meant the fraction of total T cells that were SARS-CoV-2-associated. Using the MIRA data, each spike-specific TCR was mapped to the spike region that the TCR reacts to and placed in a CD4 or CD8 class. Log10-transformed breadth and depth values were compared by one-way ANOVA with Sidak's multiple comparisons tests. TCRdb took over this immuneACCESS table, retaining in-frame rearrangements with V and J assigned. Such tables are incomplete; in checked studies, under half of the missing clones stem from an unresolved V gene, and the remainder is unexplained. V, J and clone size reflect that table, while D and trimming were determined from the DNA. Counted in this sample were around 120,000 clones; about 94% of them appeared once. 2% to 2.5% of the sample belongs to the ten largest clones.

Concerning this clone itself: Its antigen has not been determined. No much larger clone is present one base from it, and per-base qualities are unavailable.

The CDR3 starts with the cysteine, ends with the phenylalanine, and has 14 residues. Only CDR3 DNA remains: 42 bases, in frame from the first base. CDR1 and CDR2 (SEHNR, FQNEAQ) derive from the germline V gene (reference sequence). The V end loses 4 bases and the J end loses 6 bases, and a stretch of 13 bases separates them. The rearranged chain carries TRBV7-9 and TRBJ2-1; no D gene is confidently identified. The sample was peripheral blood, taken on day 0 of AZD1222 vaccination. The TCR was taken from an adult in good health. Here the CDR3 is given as CASSSPRYRNEQFF. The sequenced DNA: TGTGCCAGCAGCTCGCCGCGGTACCGCAATGAGCAGTTCTTC.